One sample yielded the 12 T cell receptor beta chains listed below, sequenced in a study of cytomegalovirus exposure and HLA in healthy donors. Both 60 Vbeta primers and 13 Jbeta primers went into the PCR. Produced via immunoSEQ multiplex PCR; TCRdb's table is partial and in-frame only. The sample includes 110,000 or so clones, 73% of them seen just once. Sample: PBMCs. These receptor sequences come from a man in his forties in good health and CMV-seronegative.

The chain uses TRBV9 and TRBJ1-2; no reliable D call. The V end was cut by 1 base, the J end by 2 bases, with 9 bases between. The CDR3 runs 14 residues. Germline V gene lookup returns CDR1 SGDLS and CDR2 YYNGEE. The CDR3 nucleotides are TGTGCCAGCAGCGTATCAGACACGAACTATGGCTACACCTTC. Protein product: CASSVSDTNYGYTF.

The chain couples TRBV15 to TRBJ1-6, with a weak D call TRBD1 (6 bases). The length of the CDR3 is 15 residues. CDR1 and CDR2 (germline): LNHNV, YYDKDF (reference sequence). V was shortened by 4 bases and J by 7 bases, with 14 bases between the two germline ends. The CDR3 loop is CATSIGGASNSPLHF. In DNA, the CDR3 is TGTGCCACCAGCATTGGGGGGGCGAGCAATTCACCCCTCCACTTT. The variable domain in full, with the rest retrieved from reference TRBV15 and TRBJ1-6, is DAMVIQNPRYQVTQFGKPVTLSCSQTLNHNVMYWYQQKSSQAPKLLFHYYDKDFNNEADTPDNFQSRRPNTSFCFLDIRSPGLGDTAMYLCATSIGGASNSPLHFGNGTRLTVT.

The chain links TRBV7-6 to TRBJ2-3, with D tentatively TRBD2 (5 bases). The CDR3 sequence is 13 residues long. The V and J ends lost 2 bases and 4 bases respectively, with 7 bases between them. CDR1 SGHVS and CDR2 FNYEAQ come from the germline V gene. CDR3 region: CASSLTGADTQYF. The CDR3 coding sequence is TGTGCCAGCAGCTTAACCGGGGCAGATACGCAGTATTTT.

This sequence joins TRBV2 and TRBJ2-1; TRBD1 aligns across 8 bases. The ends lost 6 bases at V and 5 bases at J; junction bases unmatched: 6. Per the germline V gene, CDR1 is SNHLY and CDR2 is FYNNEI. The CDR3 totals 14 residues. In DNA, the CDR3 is TGTGCCAGCAGGGACAGGGAGAGCAACAATGAGCAGTTCTTC. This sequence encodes CASRDRESNNEQFF.

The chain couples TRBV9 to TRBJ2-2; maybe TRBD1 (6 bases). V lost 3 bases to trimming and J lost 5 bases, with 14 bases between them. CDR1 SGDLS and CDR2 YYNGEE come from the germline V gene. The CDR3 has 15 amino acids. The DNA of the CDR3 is TGTGCCAGCAGCGGAACAGGGACGGGGACCGGGGAGCTGTTTTTT. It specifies CASSGTGTGTGELFF.

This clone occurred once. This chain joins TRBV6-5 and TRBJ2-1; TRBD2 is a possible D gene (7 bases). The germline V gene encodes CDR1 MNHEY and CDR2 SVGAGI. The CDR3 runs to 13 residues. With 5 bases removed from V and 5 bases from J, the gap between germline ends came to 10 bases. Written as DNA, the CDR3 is TGTGCCAGCAGTCCCGGGGGGCACAATGAGCAGTTCTTC. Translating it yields CASSPGGHNEQFF.

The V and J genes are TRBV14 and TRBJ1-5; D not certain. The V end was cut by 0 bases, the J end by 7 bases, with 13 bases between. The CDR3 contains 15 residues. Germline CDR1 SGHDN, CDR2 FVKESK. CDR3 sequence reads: CASSQDQRERQPQHF. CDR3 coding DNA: TGTGCCAGCAGCCAAGATCAGAGGGAAAGGCAGCCCCAGCATTTT.

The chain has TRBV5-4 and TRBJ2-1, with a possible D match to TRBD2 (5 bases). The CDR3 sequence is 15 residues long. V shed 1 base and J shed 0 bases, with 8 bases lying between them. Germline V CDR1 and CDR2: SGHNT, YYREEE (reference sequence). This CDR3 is CASSLWAGSYNEQFF. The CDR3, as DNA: TGTGCCAGCAGCTTGTGGGCGGGCTCCTACAATGAGCAGTTCTTC. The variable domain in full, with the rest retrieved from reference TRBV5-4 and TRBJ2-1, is ETGVTQSPTHLIKTRGQQVTLRCSSQSGHNTVSWYQQALGQGPQFIFQYYREEENGRGNFPPRFSGLQFPNYSSELNVNALELDDSALYLCASSLWAGSYNEQFFGPGTRLTVL.

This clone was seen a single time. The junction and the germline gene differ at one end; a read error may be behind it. The CDR3 reads CASSKTRLALVF. For the CDR3, the DNA is TGTGCCAGCAGTAAGACTAGACTAGCCCTCGTTTTC. The V call is TRBV27, the J call TRBJ2-7, with 7 nucleotides matching TRBD2. Per germline, CDR1 MNHEY and CDR2 SMNVEV (reference sequence). The CDR3 extends over 12 amino acids.

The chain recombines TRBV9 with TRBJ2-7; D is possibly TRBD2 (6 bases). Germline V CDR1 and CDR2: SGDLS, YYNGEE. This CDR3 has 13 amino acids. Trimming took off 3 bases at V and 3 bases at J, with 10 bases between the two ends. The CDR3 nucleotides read TGTGCCAGCAGCGGAGGAGGGAGCTACGAGCAGTACTTC. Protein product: CASSGGGSYEQYF. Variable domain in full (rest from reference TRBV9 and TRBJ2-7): DSGVTQTPKHLITATGQRVTLRCSPRSGDLSVYWYQQSLDQGLQFLIQYYNGEERAKGNILERFSAQQFPDLHSELNLSSLELGDSALYFCASSGGGSYEQYFGPGTRLTVT.

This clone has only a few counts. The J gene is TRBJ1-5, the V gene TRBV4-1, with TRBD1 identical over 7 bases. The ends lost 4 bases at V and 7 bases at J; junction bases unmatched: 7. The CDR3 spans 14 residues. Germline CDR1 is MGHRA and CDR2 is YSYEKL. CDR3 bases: TGCGCCAGCAGCCCTGACAGGGATGGGCAGCCCCAGCATTTT. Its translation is CASSPDRDGQPQHF.

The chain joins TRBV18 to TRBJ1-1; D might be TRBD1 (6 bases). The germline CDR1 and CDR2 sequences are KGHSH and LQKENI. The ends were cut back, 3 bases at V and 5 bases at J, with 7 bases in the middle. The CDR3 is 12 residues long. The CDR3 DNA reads TGTGCCAGCTCACCCCAGGGGACTGAAGCTTTCTTT. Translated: CASSPQGTEAFF.